Listed below are T cell receptor beta chains from one sample, sequenced in a study of blood T cell repertoires in COVID-19. Assay: immunoSEQ multiplex PCR; the TCRdb copy retains only in-frame clones and omits some. This table holds 130,000 or so clones, around nine tenths found once. The sequenced material came from peripheral blood. These receptors were obtained from a woman in her sixties or seventies with acute or convalescent COVID-19. Both conserved end residues are part of each CDR3. Each record gives: V gene, D gene, J gene, CDR3 length, clone size, CDR3 DNA, CDR3 protein. D genes are given only for firm matches. For some rows the clone size is stated as once, few or many, or as a class when expanded; others skip it.

TRBV5-5,NA,TRBJ2-7,15,few,TGTGCCAGCAGCTCCCCGTTGAGGGGGTCCTACGAGCAGTACTTC,CASSSPLRGSYEQYF
TRBV7-2,NA,TRBJ1-1,16,NA,TGTGCCAGCAGCTCCGGAGTCTCGGGATGGGCCACTGAAGCTTTCTTT,CASSSGVSGWATEAFF
TRBV4-2,TRBD1,TRBJ1-3,17,NA,TGTGCCAGCAGCCAAGGGGACAGAATACGGTCTGGAAACACCATATATTTT,CASSQGDRIRSGNTIYF
TRBV9,NA,TRBJ1-3,13,NA,TGTGCCAGCAGCGTAGCGGTGGGAGACACCATATATTTT,CASSVAVGDTIYF
TRBV7-8,NA,TRBJ1-2,14,NA,TGTGCCAGCAGCTTAGGTGGACAGCGCTATGGCTACACCTTC,CASSLGGQRYGYTF
TRBV5-4,NA,TRBJ1-2,14,NA,TGTGCCAGCAGCTCCCGGGACTTCGACTATGGCTACACCTTC,CASSSRDFDYGYTF
TRBV7-7,TRBD2,TRBJ2-2,17,NA,TGTGCTAGCAGCCTCACTAGCGGGGAGACGAACACCGGGGAGCTGTTTTTT,CASSLTSGETNTGELFF
TRBV28,NA,TRBJ1-5,14,NA,TGTGCCAGCAGTCTGGGCGGGGACAATCAGCCCCAGCATTTT,CASSLGGDNQPQHF
TRBV7-7,NA,TRBJ1-1,14,NA,TGTGCTAGCAGCTCAGGGAGGGGAGACACTGAAGCTTTCTTT,CASSSGRGDTEAFF
TRBV6-4,NA,TRBJ1-1,16,NA,TGTGCCAGCAACAGGAGAGGTCTTTGGATGAACACTGAAGCTTTCTTT,CASNRRGLWMNTEAFF
TRBV30,TRBD1,TRBJ1-6,14,NA,TGTGCCTGGAGTTTGACAGGGTATAATTCACCCCTCCACTTT,CAWSLTGYNSPLHF
TRBV7-6,TRBD2,TRBJ2-3,15,NA,TGTGCCAGCAGCTTCTCGCTAGCGGTTGGAGATACGCAGTATTTT,CASSFSLAVGDTQYF
TRBV7-2,TRBD2,TRBJ2-2,16,NA,TGTGCCAGCAGCTTACACAGCGGGGGGATCACCGGGGAGCTGTTTTTT,CASSLHSGGITGELFF
TRBV2,NA,TRBJ1-2,12,NA,TGTGCCAGCAGATCCGTGTCCTATGGCTACACCTTC,CASRSVSYGYTF
TRBV4-3,NA,TRBJ1-1,13,NA,TGCGCCAGCAGCCAGACCAGGGCCCTTGAAGCTTTCTTT,CASSQTRALEAFF
TRBV30,NA,TRBJ1-1,13,NA,TGTGCCTGGATCAAACAGGGGAACACTGAAGCTTTCTTT,CAWIKQGNTEAFF
TRBV30,NA,TRBJ1-1,15,NA,TGTGCCTGGAGTGTAATTGGCAGGGGAAACACTGAAGCTTTCTTT,CAWSVIGRGNTEAFF
TRBV3-1/TRBV3-2,NA,TRBJ2-6,15,NA,TGTGCCAGCAGCCAAGACCCAACTGGGGCCAACGTCCTGACTTTC,CASSQDPTGANVLTF
TRBV19,TRBD1,TRBJ2-2,16,NA,TGTGCCAGTAGTATCTCGGCAGGGGGTAACACCGGGGAGCTGTTTTTT,CASSISAGGNTGELFF
TRBV28,NA,TRBJ1-2,13,NA,TGTGCCAGCAGTTTTAAGGGGAACTATGGCTACACCTTC,CASSFKGNYGYTF